Below, 22 T cell receptor beta chains from the same sample are listed, as sequenced in a study of T cell responses to AZD1222 COVID-19 vaccine. TCRdb keeps only in-frame clones here, not all; method: immunoSEQ multiplex PCR. The sample shows 170,000 or so clones, less than 95% of them seen only once. Sequences were derived from peripheral blood, sampled on day 0 of AZD1222 vaccination. These receptor sequences come from an adult in good health.

The chain couples TRBV21-1 to TRBJ1-5; TRBD1, the table's D call, was not compared with the DNA. TRBV21-1 is a listed pseudogene. The CDR3 sequence is 16 residues long. The CDR3 DNA follows: TGTGCCAGCAGCCCTCAGGGGAGTACGGGCAATCAGCCCCAGCATTTT. It yields the protein CASSPQGSTGNQPQHF.

The chain combines TRBV4-1 with TRBJ2-3, with 7 nucleotides matching TRBD2. Germline CDR1 MGHRA, CDR2 YSYEKL. The junction had 15 bases not matched to a gene; V was cut back by 3 bases and J by 6 bases. The CDR3 has 17 residues. Written as DNA, the CDR3 is TGCGCCAGCAGCCACCTCGCCCGGAGGGAGGGAGGGGATACGCAGTATTTT. Translating it yields CASSHLARREGGDTQYF.

J is TRBJ1-3 and V is TRBV11-2, with D possibly TRBD1 on 6 matching bases. The CDR3 contains 16 residues. The germline V gene encodes CDR1 SGHAT and CDR2 FQNNGV. V lost 4 bases, J lost 0 bases, and 13 bases lay in between. This CDR3 reads CASSSQGPFSGNTIYF. CDR3 coding DNA: TGTGCCAGCAGCTCACAGGGTCCCTTCTCTGGAAACACCATATATTTT.

CDR3 region: CASRARGTDTQYF. CDR3 coding DNA: TGTGCCAGCCGGGCCCGCGGCACAGATACGCAGTATTTT. The chain has TRBV19 and TRBJ2-3, with D unresolved. The ends were cut back, 9 bases at V and 1 base at J, with 11 bases in the middle. The CDR3 has 13 amino acids. Looked up from germline, CDR1 is LNHDA and CDR2 is SQIVND (reference sequence).

This chain links TRBV12-2 with TRBJ2-1. TRBV12-2 is a listed pseudogene. The CDR3 has 20 amino acids. The CDR3 protein is CASRLVPLPSRASGRYEQFF. The CDR3 coding sequence is TGTGCAAGTCGCTTAGTCCCGCTCCCTAGTAGGGCTAGTGGTCGCTATGAGCAGTTCTTC.

V is TRBV14 and J is TRBJ2-7, with TRBD1 matching 11 bases. Germline V lookup: CDR1 SGHDN, CDR2 FVKESK. J lost 0 bases, V lost 5 bases, and 6 bases had no gene match. The CDR3 spans 16 residues. CDR3 nucleotides: TGTGCCAGCAGCGCTACCGGGACAGGGGGCTCCTACGAGCAGTACTTC. This translates into CASSATGTGGSYEQYF. The full variable domain, its missing parts supplied by reference TRBV14 and TRBJ2-7, is EAGVTQFPSHSVIEKGQTVTLRCDPISGHDNLYWYRRVMGKEIKFLLHFVKESKQDESGMPNNRFLAERTGGTYSTLKVQPAELEDSGVYFCASSATGTGGSYEQYFGPGTRLTVT.

The chain is built from TRBV12-5 and TRBJ2-3; 9 bases are a match to TRBD1. Germline V gene lookup returns CDR1 LGHNT and CDR2 FRNRAP. The CDR3 has 14 residues. The CDR3 DNA is TGTGCCAGCGTAGGACAGGGGCGCCGAGATACGCAGTATTTT. The encoded protein is CASVGQGRRDTQYF.

The chain couples TRBV5-5 to TRBJ1-3; D is perhaps TRBD1 (5 bases). This CDR3 region has 18 residues. The V gene's germline CDR1 is SGHKS and CDR2 YYEKEE (reference sequence). The V gene lost 3 bases and the J gene lost 0 bases, with 19 bases spanning the gap. CDR3 nucleotide sequence: TGTGCCAGCAGCTCGGGACTGATCTCTGGGACCTCTGGAAACACCATATATTTT. This codes for CASSSGLISGTSGNTIYF.

The V call is TRBV7-3, the J call TRBJ2-2; D is possibly TRBD2 (7 bases). Trimming took 5 bases from V and 10 from J, leaving 14 bases between them. The CDR3 is made up of 13 amino acids. Per germline, CDR1 SGHTA and CDR2 FQGTGA. The CDR3 region has the DNA TGTGCCAGCAGCCTAGGGGGGGCCGAGGAGCTGTTTTTT. Amino acids: CASSLGGAEELFF.

The genes are TRBV6-5 and TRBJ1-5, with D tentatively TRBD1 (5 bases). The V end was cut by 6 bases, the J end by 4 bases, with 13 bases between. Looked up from germline, CDR1 is MNHEY and CDR2 is SVGAGI. The CDR3 length is 14 residues. The CDR3 DNA reads as TGTGCCAGCAGGAAGACAGCCACAAATCAGCCCCAGCATTTT. Its protein product is CASRKTATNQPQHF.

The chain employs TRBV7-9 and TRBJ2-5; tentatively, D is TRBD2 (7 bases). The germline V gene encodes CDR1 SEHNR and CDR2 FQNEAQ (reference sequence). The CDR3 contains 15 residues. V shed 4 bases and J shed 2 bases, with 14 bases lying between them. DNA of the CDR3: TGTGCCAGCAGCTCCGGGCGGGGGCCACAAGAGACCCAGTACTTC. The encoded protein is CASSSGRGPQETQYF.

This clone was seen only once. The chain has TRBV24-1 and TRBJ1-2; 7 nucleotides align to TRBD1. This CDR3 comprises 12 residues. V lost 3 bases to trimming and J lost 8 bases; unmatched junction nucleotides: 2. Germline V gives CDR1 KGHDR, CDR2 SFDVKD. The CDR3 is CATSDDRAGYTF. The CDR3 DNA follows: TGTGCCACCAGTGATGACAGGGCCGGCTACACCTTC.

V and J are TRBV30 and TRBJ1-2; TRBD1 matches at 10 bases. Trimming took 1 base from V and 8 from J; bases not matched to a gene: 7. The CDR3 runs to 14 residues. From germline, CDR1 is GTSNPN and CDR2 SVGIG (reference sequence). The CDR3 DNA is TGTGCCTGGAGTGGACCGGGACAGGGGAGAGGCTACACCTTC. Amino acid sequence: CAWSGPGQGRGYTF.

V is TRBV27 and J is TRBJ1-5, with D possibly TRBD1 on 6 matching bases. V was clipped by 10 bases and J by 3 bases, with 16 bases between them. Germline CDR1 is MNHEY and CDR2 is SMNVEV (reference sequence). The CDR3 extends over 14 amino acids. The CDR3 coding sequence is TGTGCCACCAAAGGGGGAGGGAACAATCAGCCCCAGCATTTT. Encoded protein: CATKGGGNNQPQHF.

V usage is TRBV6-2 or TRBV6-3 and J usage is TRBJ2-2, with unresolved D. CDR1 and CDR2 from the germline V gene are MNHEY and SVGEGT. CDR3 length: 12 amino acids. Trimming pared 5 bases from V and 0 bases from J, leaving 1 base between. The CDR3 bases are TGTGCCAGCAGTACGAACACCGGGGAGCTGTTTTTT. Encoded protein: CASSTNTGELFF.

This clone was counted a few times. This chain links TRBV7-9 with TRBJ2-7; TRBD1 matches at 8 bases. This CDR3 comprises 17 residues. Germline CDR1 SEHNR, CDR2 FQNEAQ (reference sequence). Trimming cost V 1 base and J 3 bases; bases outside gene matches: 11. CDR3 protein: CASSLDGGTGLRYEQYF. As DNA, the CDR3 is TGTGCCAGCAGCTTAGATGGTGGGACAGGTCTTCGCTACGAGCAGTACTTC.

The V call is TRBV7-9, the J call TRBJ1-4, with 9 bases lining up with TRBD1. With 5 bases clipped from V and 5 bases from J, the junction kept 6 bases outside the gene matches. This CDR3 contains 15 residues. In germline, CDR1 is SEHNR, CDR2 FQNEAQ (reference sequence). CDR3 region: CASSLGTGQNEKLFF. CDR3 coding DNA: TGTGCCAGCAGCCTTGGGACAGGGCAGAATGAAAAACTGTTTTTT.

The chain employs TRBV9 and TRBJ2-3; 9 nucleotides match TRBD2. V gave up 5 bases and J gave up 2 bases; unmatched junction bases: 12. This CDR3 has 17 residues. Per the germline V gene, CDR1 is SGDLS and CDR2 is YYNGEE. The CDR3 nucleotides are TGTGCCAGCAGTGCCCTTAGCGGGGGCTTGGTCACAGATACGCAGTATTTT. Amino acid sequence: CASSALSGGLVTDTQYF.

This chain uses TRBV2 with TRBJ1-2, with TRBD1 matching over 11 bases. The CDR3 is made up of 15 amino acids. V lost 3 bases and J lost 6; bases outside the gene matches: 6. Germline-derived CDR1 and CDR2 are SNHLY and FYNNEI. CDR3 protein: CASSDSDRGLDGYTF. The CDR3 DNA reads as TGTGCCAGCAGTGATTCGGACAGGGGGCTGGATGGCTACACCTTC.

In this sample, this clone turned up once. The V and J genes are TRBV7-9 and TRBJ1-3; unclear D gene. This CDR3 is 16 amino acids long. Germline lookup yields CDR1 SEHNR and CDR2 FQNEAQ (reference sequence). Trimming took 2 bases from V and 0 from J, leaving 11 bases between them. For the CDR3, the DNA is TGTGCCAGCAGCTTAAAGGCGGCGCCCTCTGGAAACACCATATATTTT. Its protein is CASSLKAAPSGNTIYF.

The rearrangement links TRBV3-1 (or the pseudogene TRBV3-2) to TRBJ2-1, with D perhaps TRBD2 (7 bases). From germline, CDR1 is LGHDT and CDR2 YNNKEL (reference sequence). V was cut by 0 bases and J by 5 bases, with 14 bases left in between. The CDR3 is 16 amino acids. In DNA form, the CDR3 reads TGTGCCAGCAGCCAAGAGGGGAGGGGGAACCACAATGAGCAGTTCTTC. Translating gives CASSQEGRGNHNEQFF.

This clone was seen a few times. The chain joins TRBV5-1 to TRBJ2-7; no clear D gene. Deletions cut 4 bases from V and 1 base from J, with 12 bases between. Germline values: CDR1 SGHRS, CDR2 YFSETQ. The CDR3 spans 14 residues. Here the CDR3 reads CASSPDGQSYEQYF. The DNA of the CDR3 is TGCGCCAGCAGCCCCGACGGGCAGTCCTACGAGCAGTACTTC.